This T cell receptor (beta chain) was retrieved from a study of blood T cell repertoires in COVID-19. The CDR3 is made up of 16 amino acids. CDR1 is MDHEN, CDR2 SYDVKM, per germline. Deletions cut 2 bases from V and 2 bases from J, with 15 bases between. TCRdb's copy holds only in-frame clones and misses some; the assay was immunoSEQ multiplex PCR. The sample lists around 100,000 clones, 90% seen once, with over 6.5% in the top ten. The sequencing input was peripheral blood. The TCR sequence derives from a man younger than 30 with COVID-19, enrolled during active disease. The gene calls are TRBV28 and TRBJ1-1; D unresolved. The CDR3 region has the DNA TGTGCCAGCAGTTTAACCTACCTAAGTAGTAACACTGAAGCTTTCTTT. Translated, it gives CASSLTYLSSNTEAFF.